This T cell receptor beta chain was retrieved from a study of T cells in Graves' hyperthyroidism and ophthalmopathy. Study information: The authors collected peripheral blood at initial diagnosis, before any treatment. Study-wide results and caveats: Ophthalmopathy, which appeared later, was predicted by the model a median around 6 months before onset.

Any patient presenting with uncontrolled infection, other autoimmune disease, pregnancy or lactation was left out. The investigators amplified TCR beta CDR3 regions from RNA transcripts. HTBI primers drove first-round RT-PCR of the TCR CDR3. TCRdb reprocessed the multiplex PCR reads via MiXCR and lists one record per CDR3 protein. The sample contains around 700,000 distinct CDR3 sequences, around a third of which appear only once. This clonotype came up a few times. Its antigen is undetermined. The CDR3 extends over 13 amino acids. V gave up 4 bases and J gave up 3 bases, with 9 bases separating them. This chain links TRBV12-3 or TRBV12-4 with TRBJ1-1; D remains unclear. This clonotype was sampled from a woman aged 40 to 50 with Graves' hyperthyroidism. The material sequenced was blood. CDR3 sequence: CASSSWKDTEAFF. The CDR3 region has the DNA TGTGCCAGCAGTTCCTGGAAGGACACTGAAGCTTTCTTT.